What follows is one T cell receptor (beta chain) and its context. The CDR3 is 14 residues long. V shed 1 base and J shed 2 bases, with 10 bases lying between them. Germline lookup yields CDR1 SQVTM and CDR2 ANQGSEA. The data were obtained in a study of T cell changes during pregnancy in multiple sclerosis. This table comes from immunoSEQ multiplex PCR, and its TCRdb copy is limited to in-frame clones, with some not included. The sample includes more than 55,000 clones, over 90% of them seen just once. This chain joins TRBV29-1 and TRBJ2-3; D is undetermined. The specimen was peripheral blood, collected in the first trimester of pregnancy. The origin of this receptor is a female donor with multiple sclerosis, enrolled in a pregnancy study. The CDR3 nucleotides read TGCAGCGTTGAAGCCGGGTCAAACACAGATACGCAGTATTTT. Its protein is CSVEAGSNTDTQYF.